Included here is one TCR beta chain sequence, with context. Its antigen is as yet unknown. Assay: immunoSEQ multiplex PCR; the TCRdb copy retains only in-frame clones and omits some. The sample holds 73,000 or so clones, approximately 85% seen once. No patient had autoimmune disease or received systemic immunosuppression. CDR3 length equals 14 residues. Deletions cut 0 bases from V and 2 bases from J, with 9 bases between. Germline V gene data show CDR1 as SGHKS and CDR2 as YYEKEE (reference sequence). The sample comes from a study of OX40 agonist ivuxolimab in advanced cancers. Study information: The study reported partial responses in three patients: one hepatocellular carcinoma, two cutaneous melanoma.

Study outcomes and limitations: At 0.1 to 3.0 mg/kg, CD4+ and CD8+ blood T cells expanded clonally by week 6. Specificity for antigen went undetermined in the expanded peripheral T cells.

The chain employs TRBV5-5 and TRBJ2-7; D is perhaps TRBD2 (5 bases). The sequencing used CD4+ or CD8+ T cells sorted from blood, collected in a trial of the OX40 agonist ivuxolimab. This TCR was sampled from an adult with an advanced solid tumor such as melanoma, head and neck, liver or kidney cancer. This CDR3 reads CASSLVGVAYEQYF. CDR3 sequence (DNA): TGTGCCAGCAGCTTGGTCGGGGTGGCCTACGAGCAGTACTTC.